The next 3 T cell receptor beta chains were all read from a single sample in a study of T cells after posttransplantation cyclophosphamide. Profiling relied on immunoSEQ multiplex PCR, and the TCRdb table lists in-frame clones only, not all of them. There are about 38,000 clones in the sample, none observed a single time. Sample: PBMCs. These receptors all come from a man between 50 and 59 years old in good health, CMV-negative, and a related stem cell transplant donor.

This clone was recorded at least ten times. This sequence joins TRBV6-5 and TRBJ1-5, with a weak D call TRBD1 (5 bases). CDR1 and CDR2 from the germline V gene are MNHEY and SVGAGI. The CDR3 sequence is 14 residues long. V was trimmed by 2 bases and J by 5 bases, leaving 10 bases between them. The CDR3 sequence: CASSYDSSHQPQHF. DNA of the CDR3: TGTGCCAGCAGTTACGACAGCAGCCATCAGCCCCAGCATTTT.

This clone was observed a handful of times. Here the CDR3 reads CASSLGAGEKDEQYF. The CDR3 DNA follows: TGTGCCAGCAGCCTAGGGGCAGGGGAGAAGGACGAGCAGTACTTC. V and J are TRBV11-3 and TRBJ2-7; D perhaps matches TRBD1 (6 bases). CDR1 and CDR2 from the germline V gene are SGHNT and YENEEA. Trimming cost V 5 bases and J 5 bases, with 19 bases left between them. CDR3 length: 15 amino acids. Using reference TRBV11-3 and TRBJ2-7 for the parts outside the CDR3, the full variable domain is EAGVVQSPRYKIIEKKQPVAFWCNPISGHNTLYWYLQNLGQGPELLIRYENEEAVDDSQLPKDRFSAERLKGVDSTLKIQPAELGDSAVYLCASSLGAGEKDEQYFGPGTRLTVT.

The sample holds many counts of this clone. V gene TRBV4-1 combines with J gene TRBJ2-1, with 12 bases matching TRBD2. Germline trimming cut 2 bases from V and 4 bases from J; bases unmatched to any gene: 3. This CDR3 spans 16 amino acids. The V gene's germline CDR1 is MGHRA and CDR2 YSYEKL. The DNA of the CDR3 is TGCGCCAGCAGCCAAAGACTAGCGGGGGCGTACAATGAGCAGTTCTTC. Protein product: CASSQRLAGAYNEQFF.